In its sample, the clone carrying this T cell receptor beta chain was seen a few times. Its antigen remains unidentified. The entry originates in a study of shared clonotypes between healthy human individuals. CDR3 length: 13 residues. Germline lookup yields CDR1 SGHDT and CDR2 YYEEEE. The junction had 3 bases not matched to a gene; V was cut back by 2 bases and J by 12 bases. Study-level points and caveats: It was the non-shared clonotypes that had lower generation probabilities than clonotypes shared by all four donors. For naive CD4 cells, around 5.1% of clonotypes were shared across a handful of donors.

The authors distributed each subset's genomic DNA evenly over several immunoSEQ plates. Data came from immunoSEQ multiplex PCR; TCRdb stores just in-frame clones and leaves some out. The sample holds 950,000 to 1,100,000 clones, approximately 76% seen once. Specimen: memory CD4+ T cells sorted from blood. The sample's subset: CD45RA-negative fraction. The clonotype originates from a man between 18 and 35 years old in good health. This chain links TRBV5-6 with TRBJ1-6, with TRBD1 matching 9 bases. As DNA, the CDR3 is TGTGCCAGCAGCTTTGACAGGGGGGAACCCCTCCACTTT. Translated: CASSFDRGEPLHF.